Listed here are 22 T cell receptor beta chains from one sample, sequenced in a study of T cell responses to AZD1222 COVID-19 vaccine. TCRdb keeps only in-frame clones here, not all; method: immunoSEQ multiplex PCR. The sample consists of more than 35,000 clones, approximately 86% of them appearing once. This specimen was peripheral blood, taken on day 0 of AZD1222 vaccination. Receptors were obtained from an adult in good health.

The V call is TRBV12-3 or TRBV12-4, the J call TRBJ2-7; D is undetermined. The CDR3 runs 12 residues. V was pared by 0 bases and J by 3 bases, with 3 bases between. The CDR3, as DNA: TGTGCCAGCAGTTTAGCGGGCTACGAGCAGTACTTC. Translation gives CASSLAGYEQYF.

This chain uses TRBV7-2 with TRBJ2-1, with no clear D. Trimming removed 4 bases from V and 0 bases from J, with 10 bases in between. CDR1 is SGHTA, CDR2 FQGNSA, per germline. The CDR3 runs to 15 residues. CDR3 DNA: TGTGCCAGCAGCTCCCCACCGGCCTCCTACAATGAGCAGTTCTTC. Translated, it gives CASSSPPASYNEQFF.

The gene calls are TRBV6-1 and TRBJ2-7; 9 nucleotides agree with TRBD1. From germline, CDR1 is MNHNS and CDR2 SASEGT. This CDR3 is built from 15 residues. V shed 2 bases, J shed 3 bases, and the junction held 5 bases outside the gene matches. The CDR3 DNA sequence: TGTGCCAGCAGTGAATCCGGGACAGGGATCTACGAGCAGTACTTC. This codes for CASSESGTGIYEQYF.

The chain carries TRBV28 and TRBJ1-5; a possible D gene is TRBD1 (6 bases). The CDR3 spans 13 residues. Between the trimmed V and J ends, which lost 7 bases and 0 bases, there was a span of 7 bases. From germline, CDR1 is MDHEN and CDR2 SYDVKM. CDR3 amino acids: CASNRDSNQPQHF. The CDR3 region has the DNA TGTGCCAGCAACAGGGATAGCAATCAGCCCCAGCATTTT.

This clone is labeled medium-sized. CDR3: CASSPLTGLAVLQETQYF. As DNA, the CDR3 is TGCGCCAGCAGCCCCTTGACGGGACTAGCGGTTTTACAAGAGACCCAGTACTTC. This chain connects TRBV4-1 to TRBJ2-5; TRBD2 matches 11 bases. Per the germline V gene, CDR1 is MGHRA and CDR2 is YSYEKL. The CDR3 has 18 residues. J was trimmed by 2 bases and V by 4 bases; bases with no gene match: 12.

V is TRBV28 and J is TRBJ2-5; a weak D match, TRBD1 (6 bases). V was trimmed by 4 bases and J by 2 bases, leaving 11 bases between them. Germline CDR1 MDHEN, CDR2 SYDVKM. This CDR3 comprises 14 residues. CDR3 sequence reads: CASSSGGQQETQYF. Written as DNA, the CDR3 is TGTGCCAGCAGTTCTGGGGGCCAGCAAGAGACCCAGTACTTC.

This chain joins TRBV11-2 and TRBJ2-7; 12 bases fit TRBD2. Trimming removed 5 bases from V and 3 bases from J; junction bases left unmatched: 14. The CDR3 is made up of 18 amino acids. Germline V lookup: CDR1 SGHAT, CDR2 FQNNGV. CDR3 nucleotides: TGTGCCAGCAGCACGACCCAGGGTCTGACTAGCGGGAGCTACGAGCAGTACTTC. It translates to CASSTTQGLTSGSYEQYF.

The rearrangement joins TRBV6-5 to TRBJ2-3; TRBD2 agrees at 13 bases. CDR3 length equals 14 residues. Trimming took 11 bases from V and 4 from J; bases not matched to a gene: 6. CDR1 and CDR2 from the germline V gene are MNHEY and SVGAGI. CDR3 sequence: CAGRTSGSADTQYF. For the CDR3, the DNA is TGTGCCGGAAGGACTAGCGGGAGTGCAGATACGCAGTATTTT.

The chain employs TRBV2 and TRBJ1-4; D not resolved. The CDR3 runs 12 residues. V was clipped by 6 bases and J by 8 bases, with 10 bases between them. The germline V gene encodes CDR1 SNHLY and CDR2 FYNNEI. DNA of the CDR3: TGTGCCAGCAGGCGGGAGGCAGAAAAACTGTTTTTT. Its translation is CASRREAEKLFF.

This clone was observed once. This chain links TRBV3-1 (or the pseudogene TRBV3-2) with TRBJ1-2; 7 nucleotides agree with TRBD1. The J segment lost 4 bases and the V segment lost 0 bases, leaving 5 bases of the junction unmatched. The CDR3 is 15 residues long. The V gene's germline CDR1 is LGHDT and CDR2 YNNKEL (reference sequence). CDR3 in amino acids: CASSQERGRCYGYTF. In nucleotides, the CDR3 is TGTGCCAGCAGCCAAGAGAGGGGGCGATGCTATGGCTACACCTTC.

V usage is TRBV11-2 and J usage is TRBJ1-3, with no clear D. The V end lost 0 bases, the J end lost 0 bases, and 6 bases lay between the germline ends. The CDR3 consists of 15 residues. The germline V gene has CDR1 SGHAT and CDR2 FQNNGV. CDR3 coding DNA: TGTGCCAGCAGCTTAGATTTTGGCTCTGGAAACACCATATATTTT. It specifies CASSLDFGSGNTIYF.

The chain has TRBV11-2 and TRBJ2-3, with 8 nucleotides matching TRBD1. The V gene's germline CDR1 is SGHAT and CDR2 FQNNGV. Trimming at V came to 3 bases and at J to 1 base, leaving 0 bases not matched to a gene. The CDR3 runs 14 residues. CDR3 sequence: CASSLGQGTDTQYF. As DNA, the CDR3 is TGTGCCAGCAGCTTGGGACAGGGCACAGATACGCAGTATTTT. The variable domain in full, completed from reference TRBV11-2 and TRBJ2-3, reads EAGVAQSPRYKIIEKRQSVAFWCNPISGHATLYWYQQILGQGPKLLIQFQNNGVVDDSQLPKDRFSAERLKGVDSTLKIQPAKLEDSAVYLCASSLGQGTDTQYFGPGTRLTVL.

V and J are TRBV11-2 and TRBJ1-1; D gene uncertain. The CDR3 is made up of 14 amino acids. The germline CDR1 and CDR2 sequences are SGHAT and FQNNGV. V was cut by 0 bases and J by 4 bases, with 9 bases left in between. In DNA form, the CDR3 reads TGTGCCAGCAGCTTAGATTTTGGGCTCACTGAAGCTTTCTTT. Protein sequence: CASSLDFGLTEAFF.

V is TRBV5-1 and J is TRBJ2-7, with 10 bases aligning to TRBD2. CDR3 length: 15 amino acids. J was trimmed by 4 bases and V by 2 bases; bases with no gene match: 6. CDR1 SGHRS and CDR2 YFSETQ come from the germline V gene. CDR3 DNA: TGCGCCAGCAGCTTAGTAGCGGGAGGAAGGTACGAGCAGTACTTC. Its translation is CASSLVAGGRYEQYF.

The chain has TRBV6-5 and TRBJ1-5; TRBD1 might be the D (6 bases). The ends were cut back, 7 bases at V and 5 bases at J, with 15 bases in the middle. The CDR3 extends over 14 amino acids. Germline loops: CDR1 MNHEY, CDR2 SVGAGI. Here the CDR3 reads CASTIRDNYQPQHF. CDR3 nucleotides: TGTGCCAGCACCATCCGGGACAACTATCAGCCCCAGCATTTT.

The genes are TRBV21-1 and TRBJ2-1; TRBD2, the table's D call, lacks a check against the DNA. TRBV21-1 is annotated as a pseudogene. This CDR3 is 16 amino acids long. CDR3 amino acids: CASSKEAGRTYNEQFF. CDR3 bases: TGTGCCAGCAGCAAAGAGGCGGGGAGGACCTACAATGAGCAGTTCTTC.

This chain uses TRBV9 with TRBJ1-1, with 8 bases lining up with TRBD1. The CDR3 length is 14 residues. The trim removed 0 bases at V and 6 bases at J, leaving 4 bases unmatched. CDR1 and CDR2 (germline): SGDLS, YYNGEE. Here the CDR3 reads CASSVGRGQAEAFF. Written as DNA, the CDR3 is TGTGCCAGCAGCGTAGGCAGGGGGCAGGCTGAAGCTTTCTTT.

This clone was counted a single time. This chain joins TRBV14 and TRBJ1-1; possible D gene TRBD1, 5 bases. CDR3 length: 16 residues. Germline CDR1 and CDR2: SGHDN and FVKESK. Trimming left V 1 base short and J 4 bases short, with 16 bases between. The CDR3: CASSQVQGRGSTEAFF. In DNA form, the CDR3 reads TGTGCCAGCAGCCAAGTTCAGGGAAGGGGTAGCACTGAAGCTTTCTTT.

This chain connects TRBV11-3 to TRBJ2-1; D is undetermined. Germline CDR1 reads SGHNT; CDR2 reads YENEEA. The CDR3 has 12 amino acids. The V and J ends lost 1 base and 7 bases respectively, with 5 bases between them. The CDR3: CASSLVNNEQFF. CDR3 nucleotide sequence: TGTGCCAGCAGCTTAGTAAATAATGAGCAGTTCTTC.

The CDR3 DNA reads TGTGCCAGCAGCTTGGAAGAGAACACTGAAGCTTTCTTT. Its translation is CASSLEENTEAFF. The chain joins TRBV5-6 to TRBJ1-1; D gene unclear. Looked up from germline, CDR1 is SGHDT and CDR2 is YYEEEE. This CDR3 has 13 amino acids. Trimming removed 0 bases from V and 1 base from J, with 4 bases in between.

This chain connects TRBV12-3 or TRBV12-4 to TRBJ1-5; no reliable D call. Deletions cut 6 bases from V and 5 bases from J, with 11 bases between. The CDR3 extends over 13 amino acids. The CDR3 here is CASSSTSDQPQHF. The CDR3 nucleotides are TGTGCCAGCAGCTCCACAAGCGATCAGCCCCAGCATTTT.

This clone has only a few counts. This sequence joins TRBV12-5 and TRBJ2-5; tentative D call: TRBD1 (5 bases). Trimming shortened V by 4 bases and J by 0 bases, and 12 bases separated the two germline ends. In germline, CDR1 is LGHNT, CDR2 FRNRAP. The CDR3 loop spans 15 amino acids. Written as DNA, the CDR3 is TGTGCTAGTGGTTCCGCAGGGCTGAACCAAGAGACCCAGTACTTC. It codes for CASGSAGLNQETQYF.